This TCR beta chain was sequenced in a study of graft-versus-host responses after intestinal transplantation (dated by TCRdb to 2020 to 2022). Turning to the overall study: The transplants that recipients got were multivisceral, liver-intestinal, or isolated intestinal. Bulk TCR-beta CDR3 sequencing was used to track graft-versus-host and host-versus-graft alloreactive T cell clones in the graft, circulation and bone marrow after intestinal transplantation. To identify alloreactive clones, pre-transplant mixed lymphocyte reaction products were sequenced and compared with unstimulated pre-transplant donor and recipient T cells. All recipients received anti-thymocyte globulin induction followed by maintenance tacrolimus and steroids for about three years. Samples from a few later patients were sequenced in-house on an Illumina MiSeq with MiXCR processing rather than by the commercial service. Of the 20 to 30 intestinal transplant recipients enrolled in the cohort, one of whom was a retransplant, a few patients without pretransplant specimens were excluded. A peak of at least 4% donor T cells among recipient peripheral blood mononuclear cells was the definition used for donor T cell macrochimerism.

Remarks on this clone: Its antigen target is currently unknown. An end of the junction differs from the germline gene, which may be a read error.

Receptor amplification or capture employed the immunoSEQ multiplex PCR assay. For most patients, genomic DNA was isolated with the Qiagen DNeasy Blood and Tissue Kit and shipped frozen to Adaptive Biotechnologies for TCR sequencing. High-throughput TCR-beta CDR3 sequencing of genomic DNA from most patients was performed by Adaptive Biotechnologies. Under the source paper's analysis protocol: Adaptive's ImmunoSEQ software was the source of the TCR sequencing data for 15 to 20 patients, while a few other patients were processed with MiXCR and VDJtools. To correct CD4 versus CD8 sorting errors, any sequence found in both subsets at a frequency ratio below 5:1 was removed. CDR3 nucleotide sequences shared by donor and recipient were removed because the origin of these sequences could not be assigned. To count as alloreactive, a clone needed at least 2-fold expansion over unstimulated cells and a minimum CFSE-low frequency of 0.002% (template counts) or 0.001% (read counts). Clones were considered mappable if detected in sequenced pre-transplant spleen, lymph node, or MLR CFSE-low populations of the donor or recipient. The cumulative frequency of alloreactive clones was calculated as a percentage of all sequences, weighted by copy number. Sourced from immuneACCESS, this table was stored by TCRdb with only in-frame sequences that have V and J called. A share of the clones is absent; for the studies checked, an unresolved V gene accounts for under half, and the remainder has no known explanation. The DNA was the basis for D and trimming; V, J and clone size are from that table. The sample yields fewer than 120,000 clones; roughly 93% were counted once. 0.4% to 0.55% of the sample is in the top ten clones.

Results the study describes overall, beyond this receptor: GvH clones were found in recipient bone marrow, and some of the GvH clones appeared earlier in ileal mucosa or blood, which is consistent with an intestinal mucosal origin. Early after transplant, peak levels of circulating GvH clones were associated with declines in HvG clones. Patients with donor T cell macrochimerism had high GvH to HvG T cell clonal ratios in their allografts. The relatively low number and heterogeneity of intestinal transplant patients limited the conclusions.

This specimen's time point label, interpreted: cells obtained before transplantation from donor or recipient. CD3+CD4+ and CD3+CD8+ populations were FACS-sorted from unstimulated pre-transplant donor and recipient cells taken from spleen or lymph nodes. Reading the germline V gene (reference sequence) gives CDR1 SSHAT and CDR2 FNYEAQ. The CDR3 covers 16 residues, taking in both the cysteine and the phenylalanine. The sequence is cut down to CDR3 DNA, 48 bases in frame from base 1. The chain is assembled from TRBV7-7 and TRBJ1-5, with the D gene call left open. The source is a human donor who received an intestinal transplant. The sample in question was unstimulated CD8+ T cells sorted from spleen or lymph node cells, obtained before intestinal transplant. The CDR3 is CASSLGRQYSNQPQHF. The DNA sequence is TGTGCTAGCAGCTTAGGTAGGCAGTATAGCAATCAGCCCCAGCATTTT. This CDR3, with the reference TRBV7-7 and TRBJ1-5 proteins standing in past its ends, gives the full variable domain GAGVSQSPRYKVTKRGQDVTLRCDPISSHATLYWYQQALGQGPEFLTYFNYEAQPDKSGLPSDRFSAERPEGSISTLTIQRTEQRDSAMYRCASSLGRQYSNQPQHFGDGTRLSIL.